The entry below describes one T cell receptor beta chain. Its cognate antigen is unknown. The data are from a study of shared clonotypes between healthy human individuals. Study observations and caveats: Limitation of the genetic and exposure-history diversity represented came from the few donors. Relative to their counterparts shared across all four donors, non-shared clonotypes exhibited diminished generation probabilities.

Genomic DNA of every subset was divided equally among multiple immunoSEQ plates. The data were produced by immunoSEQ multiplex PCR, yet TCRdb's version contains in-frame clones alone and is incomplete. The data show around 510,000 clones, about 96% seen once. The germline V gene has CDR1 LNHDA and CDR2 SQIVND (reference sequence). With 1 base removed from V and 7 bases from J, the gap between germline ends came to 5 bases. CDR3 length: 12 residues. The chain uses TRBV19 and TRBJ2-1, with D unresolved. Sequencing was done on a sample of naive CD4+ T cells sorted from blood. Sample subset: CD45RA+ positively selected. This sequence was found in a woman in her twenties or thirties in good health. CDR3 DNA sequence: TGTGCCAGTAGTATAGGTCTAAATGAGCAGTTCTTC. Its protein product is CASSIGLNEQFF.